This is a list of T cell receptor beta chains from one sample in a study of beta chain features in type 1 diabetes. Sequencing was performed with immunoSEQ multiplex PCR; in TCRdb, only in-frame clones are kept and a portion is missing. Among about 400,000 clones listed, 10% to 15% were seen once. The sample consisted of naive CD4+ T cells from blood. The receptors were gathered from a woman younger than 35 with type 1 diabetes. Both conserved end residues are part of each CDR3. A D gene is named only where the DNA matches it firmly. A row's size may be missing; if present it is once, few, many or a size class.

clone size: -
D gene: TRBD1
J gene: TRBJ1-4
V gene: TRBV9
CDR3 protein: CASSGRDRQKTNEKLFF
CDR3 DNA: TGTGCCAGCAGCGGTCGGGACAGACAAAAGACTAATGAAAAACTGTTTTTT

clone size: few
D gene: TRBD2
J gene: TRBJ2-1
V gene: TRBV5-1
CDR3 protein: CASSSVMTSGTGNEQFF
CDR3 DNA: TGCGCCAGCAGCTCAGTAATGACTAGCGGGACTGGCAATGAGCAGTTCTTC

clone size: few
D gene: TRBD2
J gene: TRBJ2-4
V gene: TRBV30
CDR3 protein: CAWSGGGFTAKNIQYF
CDR3 DNA: TGTGCCTGGAGTGGGGGGGGGTTCACAGCCAAAAACATTCAGTACTTC

clone size: few
D gene: -
J gene: TRBJ2-1
V gene: TRBV7-9
CDR3 protein: CASSLRGDEQFF
CDR3 DNA: TGTGCCAGCAGCTTAAGAGGTGATGAGCAGTTCTTC

clone size: few
D gene: TRBD2
J gene: TRBJ2-7
V gene: TRBV9
CDR3 protein: CASSVGLAGGHEQYF
CDR3 DNA: TGTGCCAGCAGCGTAGGCCTAGCGGGGGGCCACGAGCAGTACTTC

clone size: -
D gene: -
J gene: TRBJ2-7
V gene: TRBV29-1
CDR3 protein: CSASQGSSYEQYF
CDR3 DNA: TGCAGCGCTTCCCAGGGGAGTTCCTACGAGCAGTACTTC

clone size: -
D gene: TRBD1
J gene: TRBJ1-2
V gene: TRBV6-5
CDR3 protein: CATHDRERTEGYTF
CDR3 DNA: TGTGCCACACACGACAGGGAAAGGACAGAAGGCTACACCTTC

clone size: once
D gene: TRBD2
J gene: TRBJ2-4
V gene: TRBV7-2
CDR3 protein: CASSRTSGRGIQYF
CDR3 DNA: TGTGCCAGCAGCCGGACTAGCGGGAGGGGCATTCAGTACTTC

clone size: few
D gene: TRBD1
J gene: TRBJ2-1
V gene: TRBV4-2
CDR3 protein: CASSQDLNRGSYNEQFF
CDR3 DNA: TGTGCCAGCAGCCAAGACCTCAACAGGGGTAGCTACAATGAGCAGTTCTTC

clone size: -
D gene: TRBD2
J gene: TRBJ2-7
V gene: TRBV18
CDR3 protein: CASSGFLAGDEQYF
CDR3 DNA: TGTGCCAGCTCAGGTTTTCTAGCGGGAGACGAGCAGTACTTC